This is a list of T cell receptor beta chains from one sample in a study of OX40 agonist ivuxolimab in advanced cancers. Repertoires were generated with immunoSEQ multiplex PCR, while TCRdb's copy carries only in-frame clones and drops some. The sample consists of some 71,000 clones, about 89% of them appearing once. The specimen comprised CD4+ or CD8+ T cells sorted from blood, sampled in a trial of the OX40 agonist ivuxolimab. These receptors were obtained from an adult with an advanced solid tumor such as melanoma, head and neck, liver or kidney cancer. Both conserved end residues are part of each CDR3. Each record gives: D gene, J gene, clone size, V gene, CDR3 protein, CDR3 DNA. A D gene is named only where the DNA matches it firmly. Not all rows give a size; the values are once, few, many and, for expanded clones, a class.

d_gene: NA
j_gene: TRBJ1-2
abundance: once
v_gene: TRBV5-6
CDR3aa: CASSLGAKTIYGYTF
CDR3nt: TGTGCCAGCAGCTTGGGGGCAAAAACTATCTATGGCTACACCTTC

d_gene: TRBD1
j_gene: TRBJ1-2
abundance: NA
v_gene: TRBV5-1
CDR3aa: CASSFRGPHLANYGYTF
CDR3nt: TGCGCCAGCAGCTTCAGGGGGCCCCACCTAGCTAACTATGGCTACACCTTC

d_gene: NA
j_gene: TRBJ1-2
abundance: NA
v_gene: TRBV7-9
CDR3aa: CASSLALGQNYGYTF
CDR3nt: TGTGCCAGCAGCTTAGCGCTGGGGCAGAACTATGGCTACACCTTC

d_gene: TRBD1
j_gene: TRBJ2-1
abundance: NA
v_gene: TRBV6-1
CDR3aa: CASRTGTGGFNEQFF
CDR3nt: TGTGCCAGCAGGACCGGGACAGGGGGCTTCAATGAGCAGTTCTTC

d_gene: NA
j_gene: TRBJ2-1
abundance: NA
v_gene: TRBV5-6
CDR3aa: CASSLGNEQFF
CDR3nt: TGTGCCAGCAGCTTGGGCAATGAGCAGTTCTTC

d_gene: NA
j_gene: TRBJ2-7
abundance: NA
v_gene: TRBV5-1
CDR3aa: CASSLKGVYEQYF
CDR3nt: TGCGCCAGCAGCTTGAAGGGGGTCTACGAGCAGTACTTC

d_gene: NA
j_gene: TRBJ2-3
abundance: few
v_gene: TRBV28
CDR3aa: CASSFRGPTDTQYF
CDR3nt: TGTGCCAGCAGTTTTCGTGGCCCAACGGATACGCAGTATTTT

d_gene: NA
j_gene: TRBJ2-2
abundance: NA
v_gene: TRBV5-1
CDR3aa: CASRFATGELFF
CDR3nt: TGCGCCAGCAGATTTGCCACCGGGGAGCTGTTTTTT

d_gene: NA
j_gene: TRBJ1-2
abundance: NA
v_gene: TRBV4-3
CDR3aa: CASSPGSNYGYTF
CDR3nt: TGCGCCAGCAGCCCAGGATCTAACTATGGCTACACCTTC

d_gene: TRBD1
j_gene: TRBJ1-5
abundance: NA
v_gene: TRBV4-3
CDR3aa: CASSQDLGQINQPQHF
CDR3nt: TGCGCCAGCAGCCAAGATTTGGGACAGATCAATCAGCCCCAGCATTTT

d_gene: TRBD2
j_gene: TRBJ2-1
abundance: NA
v_gene: TRBV4-1
CDR3aa: CASSPHPMFETSGYNEQFF
CDR3nt: TGCGCCAGCAGCCCTCACCCCATGTTTGAGACTAGCGGATACAATGAGCAGTTCTTC

d_gene: TRBD1
j_gene: TRBJ1-2
abundance: NA
v_gene: TRBV7-2
CDR3aa: CASSLEAGGGYTF
CDR3nt: TGTGCCAGCAGCTTAGAAGCAGGGGGTGGCTACACCTTC

d_gene: TRBD1
j_gene: TRBJ1-5
abundance: NA
v_gene: TRBV27
CDR3aa: CASREGQGRGLPQHF
CDR3nt: TGTGCCAGCAGGGAGGGACAGGGGAGGGGTCTGCCCCAGCATTTT

d_gene: NA
j_gene: TRBJ1-1
abundance: once
v_gene: TRBV19
CDR3aa: CASGTKMNTEAFF
CDR3nt: TGTGCCAGTGGGACAAAAATGAACACTGAAGCTTTCTTT

d_gene: NA
j_gene: TRBJ1-5
abundance: NA
v_gene: TRBV19
CDR3aa: CASSRWAEGNQPQHF
CDR3nt: TGTGCCAGTAGTAGGTGGGCTGAAGGCAATCAGCCCCAGCATTTT

d_gene: NA
j_gene: TRBJ2-1
abundance: once
v_gene: TRBV11-2
CDR3aa: CASSLSRTNLYNEQFF
CDR3nt: TGTGCCAGCAGCCTCTCGAGGACTAACTTGTACAATGAGCAGTTCTTC

d_gene: TRBD2
j_gene: TRBJ2-1
abundance: NA
v_gene: TRBV5-4
CDR3aa: CATTPTSGNEQFF
CDR3nt: TGTGCTACCACCCCGACTAGCGGCAATGAGCAGTTCTTC

d_gene: TRBD2
j_gene: TRBJ2-7
abundance: NA
v_gene: TRBV13
CDR3aa: CASSSGLAEEQYF
CDR3nt: TGTGCCAGCAGCTCGGGACTAGCGGAAGAGCAGTACTTC

d_gene: NA
j_gene: TRBJ2-3
abundance: NA
v_gene: TRBV7-9
CDR3aa: CASIGTSTDTQYF
CDR3nt: TGTGCCAGTATCGGGACTAGCACAGATACGCAGTATTTT

d_gene: NA
j_gene: TRBJ1-4
abundance: once
v_gene: TRBV5-1
CDR3aa: CASSLVSPPINEKLFF
CDR3nt: TGCGCCAGCAGCTTGGTGTCGCCTCCTATTAATGAAAAACTGTTTTTT

d_gene: TRBD2
j_gene: TRBJ2-2
abundance: NA
v_gene: TRBV4-3
CDR3aa: CASSRLTGTSDGELFF
CDR3nt: TGCGCCAGCAGCCGATTAACCGGGACTAGCGACGGGGAGCTGTTTTTT

d_gene: NA
j_gene: TRBJ2-1
abundance: NA
v_gene: TRBV28
CDR3aa: CASSFRGDDNEQFF
CDR3nt: TGTGCCAGCAGTTTTAGGGGGGATGACAATGAGCAGTTCTTC